This T cell receptor (beta chain) was retrieved from a study of blood T cell repertoires in COVID-19. Study-wide background: Samples came from the United States, Italy and Spain, spanning acute and convalescent COVID-19.

This CDR3 is built from 13 residues. Trimming removed 7 bases at V and 7 bases at J, with 14 bases between. This clone occurred once. Sequencing used immunoSEQ multiplex PCR; TCRdb keeps in-frame clones, though not all of them. Of over 200,000 clones in the sample, 88% were seen once. V and J are TRBV23-1 and TRBJ1-5; weak D call: TRBD1 (5 bases). TRBV23-1 is designated an ORF whose function remains uncertain. Sequenced sample: peripheral blood. The source is a woman in her twenties or thirties with acute or convalescent COVID-19. This chain's CDR3 is CASIAPGNQPQHF. CDR3 sequence (DNA): TGCGCCAGCATAGCCCCAGGGAACCAGCCCCAGCATTTT.